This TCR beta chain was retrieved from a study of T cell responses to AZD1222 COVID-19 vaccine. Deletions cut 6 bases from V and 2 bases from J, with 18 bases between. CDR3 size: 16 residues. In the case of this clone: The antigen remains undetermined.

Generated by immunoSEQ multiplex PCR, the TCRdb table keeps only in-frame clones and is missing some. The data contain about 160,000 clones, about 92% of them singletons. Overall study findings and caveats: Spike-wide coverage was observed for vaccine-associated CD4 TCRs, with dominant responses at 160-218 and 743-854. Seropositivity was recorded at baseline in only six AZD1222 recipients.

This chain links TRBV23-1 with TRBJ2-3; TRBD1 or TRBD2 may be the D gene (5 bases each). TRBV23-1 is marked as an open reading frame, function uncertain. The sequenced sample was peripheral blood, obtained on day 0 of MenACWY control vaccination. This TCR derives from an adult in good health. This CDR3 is CASRKFEGSSTDTQYF. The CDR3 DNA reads TGCGCCAGCAGGAAATTCGAGGGGTCATCCACAGATACGCAGTATTTT.